The present T cell receptor (beta chain) was sequenced within a study of vaccination and CD4 T cells after COVID-19. This clonotype is a singleton in its sample. Antigen unknown. Cultured CD4+ T cell DNA underwent sequencing with the Oncomine TCR Beta short-read assay. Using its own MiXCR run on the PCR reads, TCRdb lists one record per CDR3 protein. This table holds roughly 17,000 distinct CDR3 sequences, over 45% found once. J lost 4 bases, V lost 4 bases, and 11 bases had no gene match. Germline V gene lookup returns CDR1 SGHTA and CDR2 FQGNSA. The CDR3 spans 16 residues. Treatment indicated: 10-day PBMC culture with coronavirus spike peptide pools or control peptides (ViraFEST assay). ViraFEST used peptide pools to expand antigen-specific T cells and subsequently sequenced their TCRs. Findings and limits, study-wide: Looking at convalescent patients, 304 of their 307 vaccine-specific clones were spike mono-reactive. A nonsignificant rise from roughly 22 to 38 was seen in the median number of SARS-CoV-2-reactive clonotypes.

The chain employs TRBV7-2 and TRBJ1-2, with 8 positions matching TRBD1. The sequence was obtained from a human donor who had recovered from COVID-19. The sample was CD4+ T cells from blood, cultured in vitro. The CDR3 region is CASSSQPNRGSYGYTF. The CDR3 nucleotides are TGTGCCAGCAGCTCACAACCGAACAGGGGGTCCTATGGCTACACCTTC.